These 27 T cell receptor beta chains originate from one sample sequenced in a study of technical replicates of blood from a few donors. The repertoire was sequenced with immunoSEQ multiplex PCR; TCRdb's copy has only in-frame clones and lacks some. The sample shows tens of thousands of clones, 95% to 99% of them seen only once. Sample: T cells isolated from PBMCs. The receptors were gathered from a human donor in good health.

The rearrangement links TRBV10-3 to TRBJ2-5, with unresolved D. CDR3 length: 14 residues. The germline V and J ends were trimmed by 3 bases and 2 bases, with 10 bases remaining between them. Germline V lookup: CDR1 ENHRY, CDR2 SYGVKD. The CDR3 loop is CAISEPGRQETQYF. CDR3 DNA sequence: TGTGCCATCAGTGAACCGGGTAGGCAAGAGACCCAGTACTTC.

In this sample, this clone turned up once. This rearrangement joins TRBV7-9 to TRBJ2-7; D uncertain. The CDR3 runs 12 residues. V gave up 5 bases and J gave up 2 bases, with 7 bases separating them. CDR1 SEHNR and CDR2 FQNEAQ come from the germline V gene (reference sequence). The CDR3 region has the DNA TGTGCCAGCAGCCTCGGTGCCTACGAGCAGTACTTC. Translation gives CASSLGAYEQYF.

The sample holds one count of this clone. The chain has TRBV19 and TRBJ2-3, with TRBD2 matching over 8 bases. CDR3 size: 15 residues. With V trimmed by 6 bases and J by 1 base, 6 bases remained unmatched. In germline, CDR1 is LNHDA, CDR2 SQIVND (reference sequence). The CDR3 region has the DNA TGTGCCAGTAGGACGGGAGGGCTGGGCACAGATACGCAGTATTTT. This sequence encodes CASRTGGLGTDTQYF.

The J gene is TRBJ2-7, the V gene TRBV9, with a possible D match to TRBD1 (6 bases). V gave up 1 base and J gave up 3 bases, with 14 bases separating them. The germline gives CDR1 SGDLS, CDR2 YYNGEE. The CDR3 is 15 amino acids. The CDR3 is CASSVSGTLDYEQYF. For the CDR3, the DNA is TGTGCCAGCAGCGTATCCGGGACACTCGACTACGAGCAGTACTTC.

The chain joins TRBV10-1 to TRBJ1-5; D gene uncertain. This CDR3 spans 14 amino acids. Between the trimmed V and J ends, which lost 3 bases and 10 bases, there was a span of 16 bases. Germline CDR1 is WNHNN and CDR2 is SYGVQD (reference sequence). The CDR3 DNA reads TGCGCCAGCAGTGAAGAGGCGACTCTGAAACCCCAGCATTTT. It translates to CASSEEATLKPQHF.

The chain recombines TRBV29-1 with TRBJ2-7, with D possibly TRBD1 on 6 matching bases. Per germline, CDR1 SQVTM and CDR2 ANQGSEA. CDR3 length: 11 amino acids. Trimming stripped 6 bases from V and 5 bases from J, with 11 bases between. The CDR3 reads CSVLTGNEQYF. CDR3 bases: TGCAGCGTACTTACAGGGAACGAGCAGTACTTC.

The count of this clone is one. The rearrangement joins TRBV5-6 to TRBJ2-7; 13 bases are a match to TRBD2. After removal of 4 bases from V and 0 bases from J, the junction contained 4 bases not matched to a gene. The CDR3 sequence is 16 residues long. Germline lookup yields CDR1 SGHDT and CDR2 YYEEEE. DNA for the CDR3: TGTGCCAGCAGCACTGGGACTAGCGGGAACTCCTACGAGCAGTACTTC. Protein product: CASSTGTSGNSYEQYF. Based on the CDR3 plus reference TRBV5-6 and TRBJ2-7, the full variable domain is DAGVTQSPTHLIKTRGQQVTLRCSPKSGHDTVSWYQQALGQGPQFIFQYYEEEERQRGNFPDRFSGHQFPNYSSELNVNALLLGDSALYLCASSTGTSGNSYEQYFGPGTRLTVT.

This chain joins TRBV21-1 and TRBJ1-5; the table's D call, TRBD1, was not checked against the DNA. TRBV21-1 is noted as a pseudogene. The CDR3 has 17 amino acids. CDR3 amino acids: CAEPGQGFIPGNQPQHF. The CDR3 nucleotides are TGTGCCGAGCCGGGACAGGGGTTTATTCCGGGCAATCAGCCCCAGCATTTT.

The chain employs TRBV2 and TRBJ2-2; D unresolved. CDR1 SNHLY and CDR2 FYNNEI come from the germline V gene. The CDR3 loop spans 15 amino acids. Trimming shortened V by 2 bases and J by 1 base, and 8 bases separated the two germline ends. In DNA form, the CDR3 reads TGTGCCAGCAGTGAAAATGCAGGGAACACCGGGGAGCTGTTTTTT. Residues: CASSENAGNTGELFF. Full variable domain (rest looked up from reference TRBV2 and TRBJ2-2): EPEVTQTPSHQVTQMGQEVILRCVPISNHLYFYWYRQILGQKVEFLVSFYNNEISEKSEIFDDQFSVERPDGSNFTLKIRSTKLEDSAMYFCASSENAGNTGELFFGEGSRLTVL.

J is TRBJ1-1 and V is TRBV6-1; 9 bases fit TRBD1. Trimming cost V 5 bases and J 5 bases; bases outside gene matches: 6. Germline V lookup: CDR1 MNHNS, CDR2 SASEGT. CDR3 length: 14 amino acids. CDR3 residues: CASSTQGATTEAFF. CDR3 coding DNA: TGTGCCAGCAGTACACAGGGGGCAACTACTGAAGCTTTCTTT.

The rearrangement joins TRBV7-9 to TRBJ1-2, with D maybe TRBD1 (5 bases). V dropped 5 bases and J dropped 2 bases, with 12 bases sitting between them. CDR3 size: 14 residues. Germline loops: CDR1 SEHNR, CDR2 FQNEAQ (reference sequence). The CDR3, as DNA: TGTGCCAGCAGCCCGGGGGGGTTGAACTATGGCTACACCTTC. It specifies CASSPGGLNYGYTF.

The V gene is TRBV5-6, the J gene TRBJ2-1, with 7 bases lining up with TRBD2. The V gene end was trimmed by 0 bases and the J gene end by 9 bases; junction bases not matched to a gene: 3. Germline values: CDR1 SGHDT, CDR2 YYEEEE. The CDR3 spans 13 residues. In DNA, the CDR3 is TGTGCCAGCAGCTTGGGACTAGCTTTTGAGCAGTTCTTC. Amino acids: CASSLGLAFEQFF. The whole variable domain, filled in from reference TRBV5-6 and TRBJ2-1, reads DAGVTQSPTHLIKTRGQQVTLRCSPKSGHDTVSWYQQALGQGPQFIFQYYEEEERQRGNFPDRFSGHQFPNYSSELNVNALLLGDSALYLCASSLGLAFEQFFGPGTRLTVL.

The rearrangement links TRBV11-2 to TRBJ2-3; 13 nucleotides match TRBD2. This CDR3 is built from 17 residues. CDR1 and CDR2 from the germline V gene are SGHAT and FQNNGV. The V and J ends lost 5 bases and 2 bases, in that order; junction bases with no gene match: 7. The CDR3 nucleotides are TGTGCCAGCAGCGCCAGACTAGCGGGAGGCTTCACAGATACGCAGTATTTT. Protein sequence: CASSARLAGGFTDTQYF.

The rearrangement links TRBV5-6 to TRBJ1-1, with a weak D call TRBD1 (5 bases). The V end lost 5 bases, the J end lost 3 bases, and 8 bases lay between the germline ends. CDR1 is SGHDT, CDR2 YYEEEE, per germline. The CDR3 is made up of 12 amino acids. For the CDR3, the DNA is TGTGCCAGCAGGAGCAGGGACACTGAAGCTTTCTTT. Residues: CASRSRDTEAFF.

The gene calls are TRBV27 and TRBJ2-7; tentatively, D is TRBD1 (5 bases). Trimming removed 5 bases from V and 3 bases from J, with 17 bases in between. CDR1 and CDR2 (germline): MNHEY, SMNVEV (reference sequence). This CDR3 spans 15 amino acids. The CDR3 spells CASSKTGVPYYEQYF. The CDR3 DNA sequence: TGTGCCAGCAGTAAAACAGGAGTGCCCTACTACGAGCAGTACTTC.

The chain uses TRBV28 and TRBJ1-4, with 12 bases that match TRBD1. This CDR3 region has 18 residues. In germline, CDR1 is MDHEN, CDR2 SYDVKM. V lost 3 bases to trimming and J lost 1 base; unmatched junction nucleotides: 6. For the CDR3, the DNA is TGTGCCAGCAGTTTCTTCCGGGACAGGGGGCGAACTAATGAAAAACTGTTTTTT. Its translation is CASSFFRDRGRTNEKLFF.

This clone was recorded once. This sequence joins TRBV2 and TRBJ2-7; TRBD2 matches at 9 bases. V shed 6 bases and J 9 bases; nucleotides not matched to a gene: 12. The germline CDR1 and CDR2 sequences are SNHLY and FYNNEI. The CDR3 runs 14 residues. Here the CDR3 reads CASSPGLAVGGQYF. In nucleotides, the CDR3 is TGTGCCAGCAGCCCGGGACTAGCAGTAGGCGGGCAGTACTTC.

The chain employs TRBV10-3 and TRBJ2-1; D is undetermined. Germline V gene data show CDR1 as ENHRY and CDR2 as SYGVKD. The CDR3 consists of 11 residues. The V and J ends lost 4 bases and 8 bases respectively, with 6 bases between them. CDR3 sequence (DNA): TGTGCCATCAGTGTTCTTGATGAGCAGTTCTTC. Translated: CAISVLDEQFF.

The chain has TRBV15 and TRBJ2-3; no clear D gene. V gave up 0 bases and J gave up 5 bases, with 6 bases separating them. Per the germline V gene, CDR1 is LNHNV and CDR2 is YYDKDF (reference sequence). This CDR3 contains 13 residues. The CDR3 spells CATSRDWRDTQYF. CDR3 sequence (DNA): TGTGCCACCAGCAGAGATTGGAGAGATACGCAGTATTTT. Using reference TRBV15 and TRBJ2-3 for the parts outside the CDR3, the full variable domain is DAMVIQNPRYQVTQFGKPVTLSCSQTLNHNVMYWYQQKSSQAPKLLFHYYDKDFNNEADTPDNFQSRRPNTSFCFLDIRSPGLGDTAMYLCATSRDWRDTQYFGPGTRLTVL.

The CDR3 nucleotides read TGTGCCAGCAGCTTAGGAAGTCCGGGACAGGGTCCACTAAATGAAAAACTGTTTTTT. Protein: CASSLGSPGQGPLNEKLFF. The V gene is TRBV13, the J gene TRBJ1-4, with 9 bases fitting TRBD1. Germline loops: CDR1 PRHDT, CDR2 FYEKMQ (reference sequence). The junction had 13 bases not matched to a gene; V was cut back by 0 bases and J by 5 bases. The CDR3 covers 19 residues.

The chain uses TRBV9 and TRBJ2-7; D may be TRBD2 (6 bases). Trimming stripped 0 bases from V and 3 bases from J, with 16 bases between. CDR1 and CDR2 (germline): SGDLS, YYNGEE. The CDR3 sequence is 16 residues long. CDR3 in DNA: TGTGCCAGCAGCGTAGGGGGGGACTTCACCGTCTACGAGCAGTACTTC. Protein product: CASSVGGDFTVYEQYF. The full variable domain, completed using reference TRBV9 and TRBJ2-7, is DSGVTQTPKHLITATGQRVTLRCSPRSGDLSVYWYQQSLDQGLQFLIQYYNGEERAKGNILERFSAQQFPDLHSELNLSSLELGDSALYFCASSVGGDFTVYEQYFGPGTRLTVT.

This rearrangement joins TRBV4-1 to TRBJ1-2, with a weak D call TRBD1 (6 bases). This CDR3 is 14 amino acids long. V dropped 3 bases and J dropped 8 bases, with 16 bases sitting between them. Germline CDR1 MGHRA, CDR2 YSYEKL. In DNA, the CDR3 is TGCGCCAGCAGCCATGTAACAGGGAATTCAGGCTACACCTTC. Encoded protein: CASSHVTGNSGYTF.

The V gene is TRBV6-1, the J gene TRBJ1-3; TRBD1 aligns across 7 bases. The CDR3 totals 15 residues. Germline V lookup: CDR1 MNHNS, CDR2 SASEGT. V lost 6 bases to trimming and J lost 2 bases; unmatched junction nucleotides: 7. The CDR3 sequence: CASSLQGSPGNTIYF. For the CDR3, the DNA is TGTGCCAGCAGCTTACAGGGGAGCCCTGGAAACACCATATATTTT.

The V call is TRBV5-1, the J call TRBJ1-1; the D gene is possibly TRBD1 (6 bases). V was shortened by 1 base and J by 0 bases, with 7 bases between the two germline ends. CDR3 size: 14 residues. Per the germline V gene, CDR1 is SGHRS and CDR2 is YFSETQ. CDR3 DNA: TGCGCCAGCAGCTTGACAGGGATGAACACTGAAGCTTTCTTT. Amino acid sequence: CASSLTGMNTEAFF.

The J gene is TRBJ2-3, the V gene TRBV9; no clear D. The CDR3 length is 16 residues. The germline V and J ends were trimmed by 1 base and 0 bases, with 12 bases remaining between them. The germline gives CDR1 SGDLS, CDR2 YYNGEE. As DNA, the CDR3 is TGTGCCAGCAGCGTACATCACACAGCTAGCACAGATACGCAGTATTTT. Protein product: CASSVHHTASTDTQYF. The complete variable domain, with remaining parts taken from reference TRBV9 and TRBJ2-3, reads DSGVTQTPKHLITATGQRVTLRCSPRSGDLSVYWYQQSLDQGLQFLIQYYNGEERAKGNILERFSAQQFPDLHSELNLSSLELGDSALYFCASSVHHTASTDTQYFGPGTRLTVL.

V and J are TRBV2 and TRBJ2-7, with 8 bases aligning to TRBD2. Germline loops: CDR1 SNHLY, CDR2 FYNNEI. The length of the CDR3 is 15 residues. V dropped 5 bases and J dropped 1; count of bases not matched to a gene: 7. CDR3: CASSRTSFQSYEQYF. In DNA, the CDR3 is TGTGCCAGCAGTAGGACTAGCTTTCAGTCCTACGAGCAGTACTTC.

CDR3 sequence: CASREGPTSNEKLFF. The CDR3 DNA follows: TGTGCCAGCAGGGAGGGCCCGACGAGTAATGAAAAACTGTTTTTT. J is TRBJ1-4 and V is TRBV6-5; no clear D. Germline lookup yields CDR1 MNHEY and CDR2 SVGAGI. The CDR3 loop spans 15 amino acids. The V end was cut by 6 bases, the J end by 4 bases, with 15 bases between.